The entry below gives a single T cell receptor (beta chain) sequence along with its context. No cognate antigen has been identified for it. No base qualities exist here, and no much larger clone lies one base off it. Reading the germline V gene (reference sequence) gives CDR1 LNHDA and CDR2 SQIVND. Clipping removes 5 bases from V and 3 bases from J, with 9 as the unmatched junction base count. Measured from the cysteine to the phenylalanine, the CDR3 is 16 residues long. Only the CDR3 region is kept as DNA, spanning 48 bases read in frame from base 1. This sample is part of a study of graft-versus-host responses after intestinal transplantation (dated by TCRdb to about 2021). Broadly, across the study: The transplants that recipients received were multivisceral, liver-intestinal, or isolated intestinal. Anti-thymocyte globulin induction was given to all recipients, followed by maintenance tacrolimus and steroids for 2 to 4 years. After intestinal transplantation, graft-versus-host and host-versus-graft alloreactive T cell clones in the graft, circulation and bone marrow were tracked using bulk TCR-beta CDR3 sequencing. A cohort of under 30 intestinal transplant recipients, including one retransplant, was enrolled, and 3 patients lacking pretransplant specimens were excluded. Donor T cell macrochimerism was defined as a peak of at least 4% donor T cells among recipient peripheral blood mononuclear cells. Instead of going to the commercial service, samples from three later patients were sequenced in-house on an Illumina MiSeq and processed with MiXCR. To identify alloreactive clones, pre-transplant mixed lymphocyte reaction products were sequenced and compared with unstimulated pre-transplant donor and recipient T cells. Here is what the overall study found, with its caveats: Patients with donor T cell macrochimerism had high GvH to HvG T cell clonal ratios in their allografts. GvH clones were found in recipient bone marrow, and some of the GvH clones appeared earlier in ileal mucosa or blood, which is consistent with an intestinal mucosal origin. Conclusions were limited by the relatively low number and heterogeneity of intestinal transplant patients. Early after transplant, peak levels of circulating GvH clones were found to be associated with declines in HvG clones.

Dithiothreitol, EDTA incubations and collagenase D digestion were used to isolate intraepithelial and lamina propria lymphocytes from graft specimens. Bulk TCR-beta sequencing was performed on serial intestinal graft biopsy specimens collected as late as 600 days after transplant. The method behind the library was the immunoSEQ multiplex PCR assay. For most patients, genomic DNA was subjected to high-throughput TCR-beta CDR3 sequencing by Adaptive Biotechnologies. On the authors' methods: TCR sequencing data were retrieved from Adaptive's ImmunoSEQ software for 15 to 20 patients, whereas a few other patients were processed with MiXCR and VDJtools. CDR3 nucleotide sequences shared between donor and recipient were removed because the origin of such sequences could not be assigned. To count as alloreactive, a clone needed at least 2-fold expansion over unstimulated cells and a minimum CFSE-low frequency of 0.002% (template counts) or 0.001% (read counts). Mappable clones were those detected in sequenced pre-transplant spleen, lymph node, or MLR CFSE-low populations of the donor or recipient. The cumulative frequency of alloreactive clones was calculated as a percentage of all sequences, weighted by copy number. TCRdb provides this immuneACCESS table in a form limited to in-frame rearrangements. Some clones are lacking; in checked studies, under half of them reflect an unresolved V gene, and why the rest are absent is not known. Clonal size and the V and J genes are those of that table, whereas D and trimming came from the DNA. Here the sample has 13,000 to 15,000 clones; 77% occur a single time. The ten top clones hold 3% to 4% of the sample.

The sample was ileum tissue, taken roughly 26 days after intestinal transplant. This sequence was found in a human patient who received an intestinal transplant, so some T cells may come from the graft donor. This receptor chain uses TRBV19 and TRBJ2-2; TRBD1 matches 7 bases in the middle. The nucleotide sequence reads as follows: TGTGCCAGTAGTTCTCGGGACAGCGCAGACACCGGGGAGCTGTTTTTT. Translated, this is CASSSRDSADTGELFF.